One sample yielded the 16 T cell receptor beta chains listed below, sequenced in a study of tissue T cells after allogeneic stem cell transplantation. The repertoire was sequenced with immunoSEQ multiplex PCR; TCRdb's copy has only in-frame clones and lacks some. The table has about 5,800 clones, roughly three fifths seen once. Specimen: tissue from the jejunum, collected at autopsy. All receptors come from a male donor at least 60 years old with lung cancer.

The rearrangement links TRBV10-3 to TRBJ2-7, with D possibly TRBD1 on 6 matching bases. This CDR3 is built from 14 residues. Germline V gene data show CDR1 as ENHRY and CDR2 as SYGVKD. V was clipped by 10 bases and J by 2 bases, with 18 bases between them. The CDR3: CANCPQGPPYEQYF. DNA for the CDR3: TGTGCCAACTGCCCTCAGGGGCCGCCCTACGAGCAGTACTTC.

The rearrangement joins TRBV18 to TRBJ1-5, with TRBD1 as a possible D gene (5 bases). Trimming shortened V by 3 bases and J by 1 base, and 10 bases separated the two germline ends. CDR1 is KGHSH, CDR2 LQKENI, per germline. This CDR3 comprises 15 residues. In DNA form, the CDR3 reads TGTGCCAGCTCACCCCAGGGTGGCAGCAATCAGCCCCAGCATTTT. Its translation: CASSPQGGSNQPQHF.

This rearrangement joins TRBV2 to TRBJ1-5; no reliable D call. Trimming shortened V by 7 bases and J by 4 bases, and 11 bases separated the two germline ends. The CDR3 covers 13 residues. CDR1 and CDR2 from the germline V gene are SNHLY and FYNNEI. CDR3 nucleotides: TGTGCCAGCAAACGGACGGTGAATCAGCCCCAGCATTTT. Translating it yields CASKRTVNQPQHF.

This clone was seen only a few times. The rearrangement joins TRBV3-1 (or the pseudogene TRBV3-2) to TRBJ2-3; TRBD2 might be the D (6 bases). V was shortened by 3 bases and J by 4 bases, with 17 bases between the two germline ends. Germline CDR1 and CDR2: LGHDT and YNNKEL (reference sequence). This CDR3 has 16 residues. CDR3 sequence: CASSHQRDSDSDTQYF. DNA for the CDR3: TGTGCCAGCAGCCATCAAAGGGACTCCGATTCAGATACGCAGTATTTT.

J is TRBJ2-1 and V is TRBV6-5, with no clear D. V was clipped by 8 bases and J by 3 bases, with 14 bases between them. This CDR3 has 14 residues. Per the germline V gene, CDR1 is MNHEY and CDR2 is SVGAGI. In DNA form, the CDR3 reads TGTGCCAGCCGCCTTTTCAGTTTCTACAATGAGCAGTTCTTC. It yields the protein CASRLFSFYNEQFF.

V and J are TRBV7-2 and TRBJ2-2; maybe TRBD2 (5 bases). With 4 bases removed from V and 5 bases from J, the gap between germline ends came to 8 bases. Germline CDR1 and CDR2: SGHTA and FQGNSA. This CDR3 region has 13 residues. The CDR3 loop reads CASSSRATGELFF. The CDR3 region has the DNA TGTGCCAGCAGCTCGCGGGCAACCGGGGAGCTGTTTTTT.

This sequence joins TRBV10-3 and TRBJ1-1, with 8 nucleotides matching TRBD1. CDR1 is ENHRY, CDR2 SYGVKD, per germline. The CDR3 is 14 amino acids. V shed 5 bases and J 5 bases; nucleotides not matched to a gene: 7. Here the CDR3 reads CAISTGQGPTEAFF. For the CDR3, the DNA is TGTGCCATCAGTACTGGACAGGGTCCTACTGAAGCTTTCTTT.

The J gene is TRBJ2-3, the V gene TRBV7-6, with D tentatively TRBD2 (6 bases). This CDR3 has 12 amino acids. Germline assignment: CDR1 SGHVS and CDR2 FNYEAQ. Deletions cut 4 bases from V and 6 bases from J, with 8 bases between. The CDR3 DNA sequence: TGTGCCAGCAGCTCGGGGAGGGATACGCAGTATTTT. This codes for CASSSGRDTQYF.

The chain is built from TRBV5-1 and TRBJ2-2; 9 nucleotides line up with TRBD2. This CDR3 is 15 amino acids long. Trimming removed 4 bases from V and 5 bases from J; junction bases left unmatched: 6. CDR1 SGHRS and CDR2 YFSETQ come from the germline V gene. CDR3 in DNA: TGCGCCAGCAGCCATGGGACTAGCAGAACCGGGGAGCTGTTTTTT. Translating gives CASSHGTSRTGELFF.

The V and J genes are TRBV27 and TRBJ2-1; 10 bases agree with TRBD2. This CDR3 spans 16 amino acids. Germline trimming cut 4 bases from V and 3 bases from J; bases unmatched to any gene: 6. Germline V CDR1 and CDR2: MNHEY, SMNVEV (reference sequence). CDR3 amino acids: CASSSIAGGVYNEQFF. For the CDR3, the DNA is TGTGCCAGCAGTTCGATAGCGGGAGGAGTCTACAATGAGCAGTTCTTC.

This rearrangement joins TRBV7-9 to TRBJ1-1; D remains ambiguous. Germline V gene data show CDR1 as SEHNR and CDR2 as FQNEAQ (reference sequence). The CDR3 spans 13 residues. V shed 1 base and J shed 7 bases, with 10 bases lying between them. The DNA for the CDR3 is TGTGCCAGCAGCTTAGACTGGAACCATGAAGCTTTCTTT. Protein product: CASSLDWNHEAFF.

This clone was recorded a few times. V and J are TRBV11-1 and TRBJ2-5; D might be TRBD1 (6 bases). V shed 3 bases and J shed 5 bases, with 16 bases lying between them. The germline gives CDR1 SGHAT, CDR2 FQDESV (reference sequence). CDR3 length: 15 residues. CDR3 region: CASSFKQGSSETQYF. For the CDR3, the DNA is TGTGCCAGCAGCTTCAAACAGGGTAGTTCGGAGACCCAGTACTTC.

J is TRBJ1-3 and V is TRBV7-8, with D unclear. V was pared by 2 bases and J by 0 bases, with 5 bases between. There are 14 residues in the CDR3. From germline, CDR1 is SGHVS and CDR2 FQNEAQ. CDR3 residues: CASSLISSGNTIYF. DNA for the CDR3: TGTGCCAGCAGCTTAATTAGCTCTGGAAACACCATATATTTT. Variable domain in full (rest from reference TRBV7-8 and TRBJ1-3): GAGVSQSPRYKVAKRGQDVALRCDPISGHVSLFWYQQALGQGPEFLTYFQNEAQLDKSGLPSDRFFAERPEGSVSTLKIQRTQQEDSAVYLCASSLISSGNTIYFGEGSWLTVV.

Only a few counts were recorded for this clone. The J gene is TRBJ1-1, the V gene TRBV9; possibly TRBD1 for D (6 bases). Germline V gene data show CDR1 as SGDLS and CDR2 as YYNGEE. Trimming left V 1 base short and J 1 base short, with 11 bases between. The CDR3 covers 15 residues. CDR3 sequence: CASSVSNRANTEAFF. As DNA, the CDR3 is TGTGCCAGCAGCGTATCTAACAGGGCGAACACTGAAGCTTTCTTT.

Sample share makes this clone medium-sized (0.01 to 0.1%). The chain carries TRBV28 and TRBJ1-1, with TRBD1 identical over 9 bases. J lost 6 bases, V lost 5 bases, and 4 bases had no gene match. The germline V gene has CDR1 MDHEN and CDR2 SYDVKM. The CDR3 totals 13 residues. The CDR3 bases are TGTGCCAGCAGTCTGACAGGGGGAGCTGAAGCTTTCTTT. Its translation is CASSLTGGAEAFF.

The rearrangement joins TRBV3-1 (or the pseudogene TRBV3-2) to TRBJ2-5, with D tentatively TRBD1 (5 bases). Germline V gene data show CDR1 as LGHDT and CDR2 as YNNKEL (reference sequence). CDR3 length equals 16 residues. V shed 4 bases and J shed 4 bases, with 19 bases lying between them. This CDR3 is CASSPLRSHGAETQYF. The DNA of the CDR3 is TGTGCCAGCAGCCCCCTGAGGTCCCATGGGGCAGAGACCCAGTACTTC.